This TCR beta chain came from a study of cytomegalovirus exposure and HLA in healthy donors. General study results and limits: A subsequent analysis found that TCR clusters from the first cohort also tended to co-occur in the 120 or so validation repertoires, with under 95% of cluster scores above 0.

Germline V gene data show CDR1 as LNHDA and CDR2 as SQIVND (reference sequence). This CDR3 region has 15 residues. The germline V and J ends were trimmed by 1 base and 5 bases, with 14 bases remaining between them. Only in-frame clones appear in the TCRdb table, and some are missing; sequencing was by immunoSEQ multiplex PCR. The data show tens of thousands of clones, 80% to 95% seen once. With respect to this clone: Its antigen is as yet unknown.

The sequence was collected from a man aged 18 to 29 in good health and CMV-seropositive. Sequenced material: PBMCs. The rearrangement links TRBV19 to TRBJ2-5, with D perhaps TRBD2 (5 bases). This CDR3 is CASSIVRGLGETQYF. In nucleotides, the CDR3 is TGTGCCAGTAGTATAGTACGCGGGCTCGGGGAGACCCAGTACTTC.